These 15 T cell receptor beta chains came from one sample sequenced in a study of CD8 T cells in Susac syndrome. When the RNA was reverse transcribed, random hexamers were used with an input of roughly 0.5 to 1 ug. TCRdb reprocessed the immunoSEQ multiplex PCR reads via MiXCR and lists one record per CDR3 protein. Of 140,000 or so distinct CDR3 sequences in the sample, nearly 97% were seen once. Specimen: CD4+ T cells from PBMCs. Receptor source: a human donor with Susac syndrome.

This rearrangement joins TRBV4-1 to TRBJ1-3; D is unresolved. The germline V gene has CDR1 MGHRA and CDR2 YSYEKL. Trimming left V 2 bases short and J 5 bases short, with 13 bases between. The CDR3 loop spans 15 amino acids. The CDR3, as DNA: TGCGCCAGCAGCCAACCGTTGGGAGCGAGAAACACCATATATTTT. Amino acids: CASSQPLGARNTIYF.

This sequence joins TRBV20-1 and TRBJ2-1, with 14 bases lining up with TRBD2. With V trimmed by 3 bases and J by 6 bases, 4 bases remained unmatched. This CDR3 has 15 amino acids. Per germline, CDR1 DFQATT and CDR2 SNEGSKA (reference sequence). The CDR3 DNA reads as TGCAGTGCTAGTGTGGGACTAGCGGGGGTCAATGAGCAGTTCTTC. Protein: CSASVGLAGVNEQFF.

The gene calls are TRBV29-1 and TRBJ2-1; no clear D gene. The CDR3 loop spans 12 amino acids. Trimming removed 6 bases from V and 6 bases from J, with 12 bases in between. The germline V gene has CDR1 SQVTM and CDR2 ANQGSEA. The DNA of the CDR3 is TGCAGCGTCCTTCCCCAACCCAATGAGCAGTTCTTC. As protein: CSVLPQPNEQFF.

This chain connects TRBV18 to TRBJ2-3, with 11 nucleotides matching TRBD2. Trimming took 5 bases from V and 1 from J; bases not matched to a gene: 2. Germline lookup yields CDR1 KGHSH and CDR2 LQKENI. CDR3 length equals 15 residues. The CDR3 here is CASSGLAGRTDTQYF. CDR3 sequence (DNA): TGTGCCAGCTCAGGACTAGCGGGCCGCACAGATACGCAGTATTTT. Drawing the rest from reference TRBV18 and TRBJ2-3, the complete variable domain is NAGVMQNPRHLVRRRGQEARLRCSPMKGHSHVYWYRQLPEEGLKFMVYLQKENIIDESGMPKERFSAEFPKEGPSILRIQQVVRGDSAAYFCASSGLAGRTDTQYFGPGTRLTVL.

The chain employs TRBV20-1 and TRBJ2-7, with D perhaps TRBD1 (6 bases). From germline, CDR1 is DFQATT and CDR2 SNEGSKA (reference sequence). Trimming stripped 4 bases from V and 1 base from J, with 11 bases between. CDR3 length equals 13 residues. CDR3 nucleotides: TGCAGTGCTAATGGGGGCCCTTCCTACGAGCAGTACTTC. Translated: CSANGGPSYEQYF.

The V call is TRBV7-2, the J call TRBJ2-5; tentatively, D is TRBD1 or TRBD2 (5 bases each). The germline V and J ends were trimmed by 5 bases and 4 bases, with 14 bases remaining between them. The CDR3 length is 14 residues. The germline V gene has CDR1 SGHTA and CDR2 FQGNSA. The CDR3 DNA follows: TGTGCCAGCAGCACAATGGGGGTGGGAGAGACCCAGTACTTC. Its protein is CASSTMGVGETQYF.

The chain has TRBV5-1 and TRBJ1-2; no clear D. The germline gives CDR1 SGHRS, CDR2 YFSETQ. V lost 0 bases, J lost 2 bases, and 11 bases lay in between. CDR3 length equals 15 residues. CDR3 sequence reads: CASSLGRSVNYGYTF. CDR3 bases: TGCGCCAGCAGCTTGGGACGGTCGGTAAACTATGGCTACACCTTC.

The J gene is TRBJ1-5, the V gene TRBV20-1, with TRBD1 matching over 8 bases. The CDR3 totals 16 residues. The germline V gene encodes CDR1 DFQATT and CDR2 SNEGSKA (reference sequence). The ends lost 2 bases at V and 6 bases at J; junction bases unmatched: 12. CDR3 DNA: TGCAGTGCTAGATGGGGGGGGCAGGGGGCTCTTCAGCCCCAGCATTTT. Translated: CSARWGGQGALQPQHF.

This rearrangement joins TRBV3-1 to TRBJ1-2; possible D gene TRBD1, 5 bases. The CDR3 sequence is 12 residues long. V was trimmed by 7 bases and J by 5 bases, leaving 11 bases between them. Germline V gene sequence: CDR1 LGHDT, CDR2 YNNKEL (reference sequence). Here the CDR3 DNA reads TGTGCCAGCACCCAGGGAGGGTATGGCTACACCTTC. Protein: CASTQGGYGYTF.

The CDR3 DNA reads TGCGCCAGCCTGTGGGAGGGAAACATTCAGTACTTC. Its translation is CASLWEGNIQYF. This sequence joins TRBV10-2 and TRBJ2-4; 7 bases map to TRBD2. Germline V gene lookup returns CDR1 WSHSY and CDR2 SAAADI. V shed 8 bases, J shed 6 bases, and the junction held 4 bases outside the gene matches. This CDR3 is 12 amino acids long.

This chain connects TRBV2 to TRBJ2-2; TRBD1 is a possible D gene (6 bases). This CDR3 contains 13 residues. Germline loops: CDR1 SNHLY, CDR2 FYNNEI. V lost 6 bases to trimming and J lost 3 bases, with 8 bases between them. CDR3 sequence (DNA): TGTGCCAGCAGCACAGGGTACACCGGGGAGCTGTTTTTT. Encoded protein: CASSTGYTGELFF.

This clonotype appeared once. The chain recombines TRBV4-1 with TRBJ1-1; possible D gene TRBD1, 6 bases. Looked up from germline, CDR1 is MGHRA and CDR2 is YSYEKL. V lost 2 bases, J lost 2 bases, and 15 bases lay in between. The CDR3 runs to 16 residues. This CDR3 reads CASSQPRQAINTEAFF. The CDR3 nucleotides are TGCGCCAGCAGCCAACCGAGACAGGCTATTAACACTGAAGCTTTCTTT.

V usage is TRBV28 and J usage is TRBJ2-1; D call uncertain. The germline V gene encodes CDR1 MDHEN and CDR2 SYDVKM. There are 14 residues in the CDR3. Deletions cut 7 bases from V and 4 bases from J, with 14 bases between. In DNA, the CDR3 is TGTGCCAGCACTATAGTCGGAGAATACAATGAGCAGTTCTTC. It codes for CASTIVGEYNEQFF.

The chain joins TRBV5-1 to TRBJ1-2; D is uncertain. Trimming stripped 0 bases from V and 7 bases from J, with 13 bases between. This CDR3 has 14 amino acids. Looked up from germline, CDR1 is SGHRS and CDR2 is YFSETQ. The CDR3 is CASSLATDPIGYTF. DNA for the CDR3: TGCGCCAGCAGCTTGGCTACAGATCCGATTGGCTACACCTTC.

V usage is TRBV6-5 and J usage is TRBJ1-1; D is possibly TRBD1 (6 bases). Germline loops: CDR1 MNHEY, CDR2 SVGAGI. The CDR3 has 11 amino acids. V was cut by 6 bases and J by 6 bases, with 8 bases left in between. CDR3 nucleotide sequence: TGTGCCAGCAGACAGGGCTCTGAAGCTTTCTTT. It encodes CASRQGSEAFF.